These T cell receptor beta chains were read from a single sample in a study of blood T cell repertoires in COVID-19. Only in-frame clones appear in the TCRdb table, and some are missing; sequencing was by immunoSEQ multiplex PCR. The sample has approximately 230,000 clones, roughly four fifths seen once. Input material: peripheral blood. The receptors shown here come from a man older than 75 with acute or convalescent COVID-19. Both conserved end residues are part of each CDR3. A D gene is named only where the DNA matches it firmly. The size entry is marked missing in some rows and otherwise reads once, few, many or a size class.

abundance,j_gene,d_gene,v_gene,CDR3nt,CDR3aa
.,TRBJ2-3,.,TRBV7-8,TGTGCCAGCAGCTTACGGTGGGGCAGGGATGGCACAGATACGCAGTATTTT,CASSLRWGRDGTDTQYF
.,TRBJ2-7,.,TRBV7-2,TGTGCCAGCAGCTCCACCCTACAGGGGAGGTCTCGGTACGAGCAGTACTTC,CASSSTLQGRSRYEQYF
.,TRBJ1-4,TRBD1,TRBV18,TGTGCCAGCTCACCACCGATTGGACAGGGGGTGAATGAAAAACTGTTTTTT,CASSPPIGQGVNEKLFF
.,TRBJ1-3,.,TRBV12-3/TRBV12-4,TGTGCCAGCAGCCCCCAGGCTGGAAACACCATATATTTT,CASSPQAGNTIYF
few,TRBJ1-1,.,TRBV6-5,TGTGCCAGCAGCCTCGGCAGGGTGGGAACTGAAGCTTTCTTT,CASSLGRVGTEAFF
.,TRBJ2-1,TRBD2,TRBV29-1,TGCAGCGTTGTCCCCGGGACTAGCGGGAATGAGCAGTTCTTC,CSVVPGTSGNEQFF
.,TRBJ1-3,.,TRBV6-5,TGTGCCAGCAGTTACCGGGGTACCTCTGGAAACACCATATATTTT,CASSYRGTSGNTIYF
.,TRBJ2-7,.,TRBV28,TGTGCCAGCAGTTTATTACGGGGAGTGCCAGGTTACGAGCAGTACTTC,CASSLLRGVPGYEQYF
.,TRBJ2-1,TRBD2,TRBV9,TGTGCCAGCAGCGTAGCTAAAGCGGGGTACAATGAGCAGTTCTTC,CASSVAKAGYNEQFF
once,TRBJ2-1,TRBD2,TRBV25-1,TGTGCCAGCAGGTCTAGCGGGAGCTTCCAGTTCTTC,CASRSSGSFQFF
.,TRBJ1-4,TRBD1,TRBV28,TGTGCCAGCACCAGACAGGGGCTTGCAACTAATGAAAAACTGTTTTTT,CASTRQGLATNEKLFF
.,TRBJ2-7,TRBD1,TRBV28,TGTGCCAGCAGTTTAGGGGGGACAGGGCCCTACGAGCAGTACTTC,CASSLGGTGPYEQYF
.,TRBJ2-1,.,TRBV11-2,TGTGCCAGCAGCCCCTCGGAAGGGGCCCCCTTATACAATGAGCAGTTCTTC,CASSPSEGAPLYNEQFF
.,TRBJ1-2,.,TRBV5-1,TGCGCCAGCAGCAACCGGTGGGGCAGGGGTAGAAGAAGGGATGGCTACACCTTC,CASSNRWGRGRRRDGYTF
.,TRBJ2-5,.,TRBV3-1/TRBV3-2,TGTGCCAGCAGCCTTGACCAGACAGACGACCAAGAGACCCAGTACTTC,CASSLDQTDDQETQYF
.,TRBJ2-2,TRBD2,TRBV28,TGTGCCAGCAGATTACGCCAAAGCGGGGAACCGAACACCGGGGAGCTGTTTTTT,CASRLRQSGEPNTGELFF
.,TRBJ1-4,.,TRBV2,TGTGCCAGCAGTGAAGCGCTTCCTGCGGTTGAAAAACTGTTTTTT,CASSEALPAVEKLFF
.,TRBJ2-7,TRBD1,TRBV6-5,TGTGCCAGCAGTTTGGACAGGAGTAACTCCTACGAGCAGTACTTC,CASSLDRSNSYEQYF
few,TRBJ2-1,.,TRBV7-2,TGTGCCAGCAGCTTAGGCGGGACTCAAATGAGCTCCTACAATGAGCAGTTCTTC,CASSLGGTQMSSYNEQFF
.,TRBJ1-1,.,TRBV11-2,TGTGCCAGTCGGCGGGGGTCCACTGAAGCTTTCTTT,CASRRGSTEAFF
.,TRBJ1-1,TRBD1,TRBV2,TGTGCCAGCACTCCGGGACAGACTTATGAAGCTTTCTTT,CASTPGQTYEAFF
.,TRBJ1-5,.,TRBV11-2,TGTGCCAGCAGCTTGAGTAACAGTCATCAGCCCCAGCATTTT,CASSLSNSHQPQHF
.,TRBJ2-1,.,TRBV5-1,TGCGCCAGTGCATTCCGAACTATTCCGATCTCTCGGGTGGATGAGCAGTTCTTC,CASAFRTIPISRVDEQFF
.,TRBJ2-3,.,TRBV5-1,TGCGCCAGCAGGGCCGGAGATTTTTGGGGCACAGATACGCAGTATTTT,CASRAGDFWGTDTQYF
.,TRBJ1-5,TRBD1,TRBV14,TGTGCCAGCTCCGGGACAGGGGGTCAGCCCCAGCATTTT,CASSGTGGQPQHF
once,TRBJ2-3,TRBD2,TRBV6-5,TGTGCCAGCAGTTCAGAGCGGGGGGGTCTGGGTACGCAGTATTTT,CASSSERGGLGTQYF
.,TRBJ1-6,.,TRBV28,TGTGCCAGCAGTTTACCAGGGTATAAGGATTCACCCCTCCACTTT,CASSLPGYKDSPLHF
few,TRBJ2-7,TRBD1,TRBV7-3,TGTGCCAGCAGCCGCTCGGGACAGGGGCTGTACGAGCAGTACTTC,CASSRSGQGLYEQYF
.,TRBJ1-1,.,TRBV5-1,TGCGCCAGCAGCTTGGAACAGGGTGGTACTGAAGCTTTCTTT,CASSLEQGGTEAFF
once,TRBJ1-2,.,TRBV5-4,TGTGCCAGCAGCTTCCCACGGGGTGTATTCGATGGCTACACCTTC,CASSFPRGVFDGYTF
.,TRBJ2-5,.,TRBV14,TGTGCCAGCAGCCATCGGGGGGCGATCGTGGCACAGACCCAGTACTTC,CASSHRGAIVAQTQYF
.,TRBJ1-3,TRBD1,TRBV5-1,TGCGCCAGCAGCTTGGGTAGACAGGGGGCAAGTGGAAACACCATATATTTT,CASSLGRQGASGNTIYF
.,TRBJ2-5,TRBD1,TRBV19,TGTGCCAGTAGTATCCGACAGGGGATAGAGACCCAGTACTTC,CASSIRQGIETQYF
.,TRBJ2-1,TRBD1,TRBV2,TGTGCCAGCAGTCCCCAGGGGGTCTCCTACAATGAGCAGTTCTTC,CASSPQGVSYNEQFF
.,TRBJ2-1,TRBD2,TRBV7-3,TGTGCCAGCAGCTCCCTTGGCGGGGGAGTCTCCTACAATGAGCAGTTCTTC,CASSSLGGGVSYNEQFF
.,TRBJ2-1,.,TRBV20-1,TGCAGTGCTAGTGTACAGGGCTCCTACAATGAGCAGTTCTTC,CSASVQGSYNEQFF
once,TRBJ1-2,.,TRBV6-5,TGTGCCAGCAGTTACCGCGGCCGTCGGTATGGCTACACCTTC,CASSYRGRRYGYTF
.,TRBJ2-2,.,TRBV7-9,TGTGCCAGCAGCCCTGGGCGGGTTATGGGCACCGGGGAGCTGTTTTTT,CASSPGRVMGTGELFF
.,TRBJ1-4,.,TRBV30,TGTGCCTGGGCCAGACAGTCTAATGAAAAACTGTTTTTT,CAWARQSNEKLFF
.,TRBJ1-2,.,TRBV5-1,TGCGTCAGCAGCTCTACAGGGAAGTATGGCTACACCTTC,CVSSSTGKYGYTF
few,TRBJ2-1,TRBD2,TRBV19,TGTGCCAGCAAGGGCCTAGCGGGGGGGAATGAGCAGTTCTTC,CASKGLAGGNEQFF
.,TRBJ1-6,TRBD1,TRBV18,TGTGCCAGCTCACCACCCTCGACAGGGAATAATTCACCCCTCCACTTT,CASSPPSTGNNSPLHF
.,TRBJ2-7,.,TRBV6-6,TGTGCCAGCAGGGAGACAGTGCTAACCTACGAGCAGTACTTC,CASRETVLTYEQYF
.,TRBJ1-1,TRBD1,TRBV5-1,TGCGCCAGCAGCTTTCAGGGGGATGAAGCTTTCTTT,CASSFQGDEAFF
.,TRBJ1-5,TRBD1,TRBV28,TGTGCCAGCAGTCAAACACAGGGGGGATATCAGCCCCAGCATTTT,CASSQTQGGYQPQHF
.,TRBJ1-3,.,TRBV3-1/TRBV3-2,TGTGCCAGCAGCCTTTCGGGAGTCGGGATTGTCTCTGGAAACACCATATATTTT,CASSLSGVGIVSGNTIYF
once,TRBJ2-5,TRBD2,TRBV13,TGTGCCAGCAGCAGACGGGAGGGAGAGACCCAGTACTTC,CASSRREGETQYF
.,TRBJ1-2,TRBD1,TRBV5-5,TGTGCCAGCAGCCCGGGGACAGGAGTTGGTTATGGCTACACCTTC,CASSPGTGVGYGYTF
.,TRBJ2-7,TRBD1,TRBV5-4,TGTGCCAGCAGCCGCTCCCCGGGACAGGGCTTCTACGAGCAGTACTTC,CASSRSPGQGFYEQYF
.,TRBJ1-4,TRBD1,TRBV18,TGTGCCAGCTCACCACGCGGGACAGAAGAAAAACTGTTTTTT,CASSPRGTEEKLFF
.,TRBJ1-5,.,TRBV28,TGTGCCAGCAGTTTAATTACAGGAAGCTACCAGCCCCAGCATTTT,CASSLITGSYQPQHF
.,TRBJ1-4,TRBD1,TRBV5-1,TGCGCCAGCAGCTTGGGAGGACAGGGCGTCGGCGAAAAACTGTTTTTT,CASSLGGQGVGEKLFF
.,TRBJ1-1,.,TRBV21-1,TGTGCCAGCAGCCGGGCCCCGAGGAGGGCGAACACTGAAGCTTTCTTT,CASSRAPRRANTEAFF